The rows below give T cell receptor beta chains drawn from one sample of a study of blood T cells in healthy people across ages. MiXCR, applied by TCRdb to the 5' RACE reads, yields one record per CDR3 protein. The profile shows fewer than 1,000,000 distinct CDR3 sequences, roughly 44% of them singletons. The sample consisted of blood. The receptor set was obtained from a man in his sixties in good health. Each CDR3 is given with its conserved first and last residue. Fields, in order: CDR3 DNA, CDR3 protein, J gene, V gene, clone size, D gene. A D gene is named only where the DNA matches it firmly. For some rows the clone size is stated as once, few or many, or as a class when expanded; others skip it.

CDR3nt: TGTGCCAGCAGCCCAGTGGGGGGGCGGCTAGAGACCCAGTACTTC; CDR3aa: CASSPVGGRLETQYF; j_gene: TRBJ2-5; v_gene: TRBV7-2; abundance: few; d_gene: .
CDR3nt: TGTGCCAGCAGTTTAGGGGACAGCAATTCACCCCTCCACTTT; CDR3aa: CASSLGDSNSPLHF; j_gene: TRBJ1-6; v_gene: TRBV12-3/TRBV12-4; abundance: many; d_gene: TRBD1
CDR3nt: TGCGCCAGCAGCTTCGACAGGAGGGACTACGAGCAGTACTTC; CDR3aa: CASSFDRRDYEQYF; j_gene: TRBJ2-7; v_gene: TRBV5-1; abundance: many; d_gene: .
CDR3nt: TGCAGTGCAGGGAGGGGGTCCAGTGAGCAGTTCTTC; CDR3aa: CSAGRGSSEQFF; j_gene: TRBJ2-1; v_gene: TRBV20-1; abundance: .; d_gene: .
CDR3nt: TGCGCCAGCAGCCGCTCGGGAGGCGGGGGGGCCCCCTCTACAGATACGCAGTATTTT; CDR3aa: CASSRSGGGGAPSTDTQYF; j_gene: TRBJ2-3; v_gene: TRBV5-1; abundance: .; d_gene: TRBD2
CDR3nt: TGTGCCATCAGTGAACAATCGGGGAGCAAAAACATTCAGTACTTC; CDR3aa: CAISEQSGSKNIQYF; j_gene: TRBJ2-4; v_gene: TRBV10-3; abundance: few; d_gene: .
CDR3nt: TGTGCCACCAGTCTCCCAGGTCGCACAGATACGCAGTATTTT; CDR3aa: CATSLPGRTDTQYF; j_gene: TRBJ2-3; v_gene: TRBV24-1; abundance: .; d_gene: .
CDR3nt: TGTGCCAGCAGTTTATCGACTCCGACCTACGAGCAGTACTTC; CDR3aa: CASSLSTPTYEQYF; j_gene: TRBJ2-7; v_gene: TRBV27; abundance: .; d_gene: .
CDR3nt: TGCAGTGCTAGAGCTTTCACCAAAAACATTCAGTACTTC; CDR3aa: CSARAFTKNIQYF; j_gene: TRBJ2-4; v_gene: TRBV20-1; abundance: .; d_gene: .
CDR3nt: TGTGCCAGCAGCCCCTACAGGCAGGGCGTGGGAAATGAGCAGTACTTC; CDR3aa: CASSPYRQGVGNEQYF; j_gene: TRBJ2-7; v_gene: TRBV9; abundance: .; d_gene: .
CDR3nt: TGCGCCAGCAGCCAAGGAGGCGGACCGAACTATGGCTACACCTTC; CDR3aa: CASSQGGGPNYGYTF; j_gene: TRBJ1-2; v_gene: TRBV4-3; abundance: few; d_gene: .
CDR3nt: TGTGCCAGCAGTGTCCTAGACAGGGATGGGGGCGAGCAGTTCTTC; CDR3aa: CASSVLDRDGGEQFF; j_gene: TRBJ2-1; v_gene: TRBV6-2/TRBV6-3; abundance: .; d_gene: TRBD1
CDR3nt: TGCGCCAGCAGCTTCGGTACAAGGGAGACCCAGTACTTC; CDR3aa: CASSFGTRETQYF; j_gene: TRBJ2-5; v_gene: TRBV5-1; abundance: .; d_gene: .
CDR3nt: TGTGCCAGCAGCTTTGGGCGTTTGAACACTGGAGCTTTCTTT; CDR3aa: CASSFGRLNTGAFF; j_gene: TRBJ1-1; v_gene: TRBV5-8; abundance: .; d_gene: .
CDR3nt: TGTGCCAGCACCCAATTGGGGACCGGGCCCTACGAGCAGTACTTC; CDR3aa: CASTQLGTGPYEQYF; j_gene: TRBJ2-7; v_gene: TRBV7-8; abundance: few; d_gene: .
CDR3nt: TGTGCCAGCAGCCCTCGGGACAGGGCACGATATTCCTATGGCTACACCTTC; CDR3aa: CASSPRDRARYSYGYTF; j_gene: TRBJ1-2; v_gene: TRBV5-6; abundance: .; d_gene: TRBD1
CDR3nt: TGTGCTAGTGGTTTCGGGGACAGGTCTGATGAAAAACTGTTTTTT; CDR3aa: CASGFGDRSDEKLFF; j_gene: TRBJ1-4; v_gene: TRBV12-5; abundance: .; d_gene: TRBD1
CDR3nt: TGCAGTGCTAGAGTTCCGGCCAGGGGGCAGAGCGATGAGCAGTTCTTC; CDR3aa: CSARVPARGQSDEQFF; j_gene: TRBJ2-1; v_gene: TRBV20-1; abundance: .; d_gene: TRBD1
CDR3nt: TGTGCCAGCAGCCTCACAGGGGGGGGCGGCTACACCTTC; CDR3aa: CASSLTGGGGYTF; j_gene: TRBJ1-2; v_gene: TRBV27; abundance: few; d_gene: TRBD1
CDR3nt: TGTGCCAGCCGCCGAGTGCCCAATGAGCAGTTCTTC; CDR3aa: CASRRVPNEQFF; j_gene: TRBJ2-1; v_gene: TRBV28; abundance: .; d_gene: .
CDR3nt: TGTGCCAGCAGTTCCTTCCCCACAGGGGGGGGGAGCAATCAGCCCCAGCATTTT; CDR3aa: CASSSFPTGGGSNQPQHF; j_gene: TRBJ1-5; v_gene: TRBV6-5; abundance: few; d_gene: TRBD1
CDR3nt: TGTGCCAGCAGGGGGGACGGAGTGAACACTGAAGCTTTCTTT; CDR3aa: CASRGDGVNTEAFF; j_gene: TRBJ1-1; v_gene: TRBV6-6; abundance: .; d_gene: .
CDR3nt: TGCGCCAGCAGCCCCCTCCACGCAGAGGGGATGATTGGCTACACCTTC; CDR3aa: CASSPLHAEGMIGYTF; j_gene: TRBJ1-2; v_gene: TRBV4-1; abundance: .; d_gene: .
CDR3nt: TGTGCCAGCAGCCAAGAATCAAGGGGGTCGCCAGATACGCAGTATTTT; CDR3aa: CASSQESRGSPDTQYF; j_gene: TRBJ2-3; v_gene: TRBV4-2; abundance: once; d_gene: .
CDR3nt: TGTGCCAGCAGGGGAGGTGGGGGGGTAAGCTCAGAGGCCCAGTACTTC; CDR3aa: CASRGGGGVSSEAQYF; j_gene: TRBJ2-7; v_gene: TRBV6-6; abundance: .; d_gene: TRBD2
CDR3nt: TGTGCCAGCAGAGGGGACTCGGACACCGGGGAGCTGTTTTTT; CDR3aa: CASRGDSDTGELFF; j_gene: TRBJ2-2; v_gene: TRBV3-1; abundance: many; d_gene: .
CDR3nt: TGCAGTGCTGTGGGGGGGGCCAAGCCCGACGAGCAGTACTTC; CDR3aa: CSAVGGAKPDEQYF; j_gene: TRBJ2-7; v_gene: TRBV20-1; abundance: few; d_gene: .
CDR3nt: TGTGCCAGCAGCTTTTCCAACGCTTACAATGAGCAGTTCTTC; CDR3aa: CASSFSNAYNEQFF; j_gene: TRBJ2-1; v_gene: TRBV5-4; abundance: once; d_gene: .
CDR3nt: TGTGCCAGCAGCCAACCCGGACTAGGGGAGACCCAGTACTTC; CDR3aa: CASSQPGLGETQYF; j_gene: TRBJ2-5; v_gene: TRBV7-9; abundance: .; d_gene: TRBD2